The 21 T cell receptor beta chains in this list originate from one sample, sequenced in a study of blood T cell repertoires in COVID-19. Clones were sequenced by immunoSEQ multiplex PCR, and TCRdb holds only the in-frame ones, with some missing. The sample lists about 360,000 clones, about 88% occurring once. Sequencing input: peripheral blood. The source is a woman aged 55-69 years with COVID-19, enrolled during active disease.

This clone has only a few counts. This chain uses TRBV27 with TRBJ2-7, with D possibly being TRBD2 (6 bases). CDR3 size: 16 residues. Trimming took off 5 bases at V and 3 bases at J, with 20 bases between the two ends. Germline-derived CDR1 and CDR2 are MNHEY and SMNVEV (reference sequence). The CDR3 nucleotides are TGTGCCAGCAGTCCCCTCGGGGGTAGAAGTGTCTACGAGCAGTACTTC. This translates into CASSPLGGRSVYEQYF.

V is TRBV2 and J is TRBJ1-1; maybe TRBD1 (6 bases). The CDR3 is made up of 13 amino acids. Trimming pared 10 bases from V and 5 bases from J, leaving 17 bases between. Germline-derived CDR1 and CDR2 are SNHLY and FYNNEI. The CDR3 region has the DNA TGTGCCACTAACGATAGGGGGTTTACTGAAGCTTTCTTT. Its protein product is CATNDRGFTEAFF.

V usage is TRBV21-1 and J usage is TRBJ1-2. TRBV21-1 is a pseudogene. This CDR3 region has 18 residues. In DNA, the CDR3 is TGTGCCAGCAGCAAAGTCAGGAAAGGGGGGGGCATCAGCTATGGCTACACCTTC. Protein product: CASSKVRKGGGISYGYTF.

This clone was found once. V and J are TRBV5-1 and TRBJ2-5; TRBD1 aligns across 8 bases. Germline V CDR1 and CDR2: SGHRS, YFSETQ. J lost 5 bases, V lost 0 bases, and 3 bases had no gene match. This CDR3 has 14 residues. CDR3 protein: CASSLGTGRETQYF. CDR3 bases: TGCGCCAGCAGCTTGGGGACAGGGCGGGAGACCCAGTACTTC.

The chain uses TRBV3-1 (or the pseudogene TRBV3-2) and TRBJ2-2; D is unresolved. V lost 1 base and J 8 bases, leaving 8 bases between the germline ends. CDR1 LGHDT and CDR2 YNNKEL come from the germline V gene (reference sequence). The length of the CDR3 is 13 residues. The CDR3 nucleotides read TGTGCCAGCAGCCAAGCAGCGCGGGGGGAGCTGTTTTTT. As protein: CASSQAARGELFF.

The V gene is TRBV7-7, the J gene TRBJ2-5; 12 bases match TRBD2. With V trimmed by 5 bases and J by 4 bases, 8 bases remained unmatched. This CDR3 is 16 amino acids long. Looked up from germline, CDR1 is SSHAT and CDR2 is FNYEAQ (reference sequence). The CDR3, as DNA: TGTGCCAGCAGCCCCGTCGGACTAGCGGGGTCAGAGACCCAGTACTTC. Translating it yields CASSPVGLAGSETQYF.

The gene calls are TRBV6-5 and TRBJ1-2, with 10 positions matching TRBD1. This CDR3 has 13 amino acids. From germline, CDR1 is MNHEY and CDR2 SVGAGI. J lost 8 bases, V lost 5 bases, and 5 bases had no gene match. The CDR3 loop reads CASSRQGARGYTF. DNA of the CDR3: TGTGCCAGCAGTCGACAGGGGGCGCGGGGCTACACCTTC.

The J gene is TRBJ2-3, the V gene TRBV7-6; 10 bases agree with TRBD1. CDR1 is SGHVS, CDR2 FNYEAQ, per germline. The V segment lost 5 bases and the J segment 3 bases; nucleotides outside the gene matches: 5. The CDR3 is made up of 15 amino acids. The CDR3 bases are TGTGCCAGCAGCCGAGACAGGGGGCTGACAGATACGCAGTATTTT. This codes for CASSRDRGLTDTQYF.

The chain joins TRBV4-3 to TRBJ1-2, with 10 bases lining up with TRBD1. CDR1 is LGHNA and CDR2 is YSLEER in the germline V gene. This CDR3 comprises 17 residues. Trimming removed 0 bases from V and 4 bases from J; junction bases left unmatched: 8. The CDR3 DNA is TGCGCCAGCAGCCAAGAGATGGCGACAGGGGGCTTCTATGGCTACACCTTC. Translated, it gives CASSQEMATGGFYGYTF.

The chain carries TRBV6-6 and TRBJ2-6; D not certain. V was shortened by 2 bases and J by 0 bases, with 5 bases between the two germline ends. CDR3 size: 15 residues. From germline, CDR1 is MNHNY and CDR2 SVGAGI (reference sequence). DNA of the CDR3: TGTGCCAGCAGTTACGTCGGCTCTGGGGCCAACGTCCTGACTTTC. Translated: CASSYVGSGANVLTF.

This sequence joins TRBV5-8 and TRBJ1-5; TRBD1 might be the D (5 bases). The CDR3 consists of 15 residues. Germline V gives CDR1 SGHTS, CDR2 YDEGEE. V was shortened by 3 bases and J by 6 bases, with 16 bases between the two germline ends. DNA of the CDR3: TGTGCCAGCAGCTCGGGCCCAGGGTTGGTTCAGCCCCAGCATTTT. Amino acids: CASSSGPGLVQPQHF.

CDR3: CASSPRTSSDEQFF. CDR3 coding DNA: TGTGCCAGCAGCCCCAGGACTAGCTCAGATGAGCAGTTCTTC. The V and J genes are TRBV11-2 and TRBJ2-1, with 8 bases matching TRBD2. With V trimmed by 5 bases and J by 8 bases, 8 bases remained unmatched. The CDR3 runs to 14 residues. The germline V gene encodes CDR1 SGHAT and CDR2 FQNNGV. The variable domain in full, completed from reference TRBV11-2 and TRBJ2-1, reads EAGVAQSPRYKIIEKRQSVAFWCNPISGHATLYWYQQILGQGPKLLIQFQNNGVVDDSQLPKDRFSAERLKGVDSTLKIQPAKLEDSAVYLCASSPRTSSDEQFFGPGTRLTVL.

This clone was seen more than once but under ten times. CDR3 amino acids: CASSLTPTGIYGYTF. The DNA for the CDR3 is TGCGCCAGCAGCCTAACCCCTACAGGGATCTATGGCTACACCTTC. The rearrangement links TRBV4-1 to TRBJ1-2, with D possibly TRBD1 on 6 matching bases. Germline values: CDR1 MGHRA, CDR2 YSYEKL. CDR3 length equals 15 residues. Trimming stripped 4 bases from V and 4 bases from J, with 16 bases between.

V and J are TRBV6-2 or TRBV6-3 and TRBJ1-2; tentatively, D is TRBD1 (6 bases). The CDR3 covers 14 residues. The V and J ends lost 5 bases and 0 bases respectively, with 10 bases between them. Looked up from germline, CDR1 is MNHEY and CDR2 is SVGEGT. The CDR3 reads CASSHRVSNYGYTF. CDR3 DNA: TGTGCCAGCAGTCACAGGGTTTCTAACTATGGCTACACCTTC.

V gene TRBV4-1 combines with J gene TRBJ2-3, with 9 bases that match TRBD2. Germline lookup yields CDR1 MGHRA and CDR2 YSYEKL. The CDR3 sequence is 16 residues long. The V and J ends lost 3 bases and 4 bases, in that order; junction bases with no gene match: 8. The CDR3 region is CASSQQLAGASDTQYF. DNA for the CDR3: TGCGCCAGCAGCCAGCAATTAGCGGGGGCTTCAGATACGCAGTATTTT.

This chain connects TRBV24-1 to TRBJ2-3, with a tentative D call TRBD2 (7 bases). CDR3 size: 16 residues. Germline CDR1 KGHDR, CDR2 SFDVKD. V gave up 3 bases and J gave up 1 base, with 13 bases separating them. CDR3 coding DNA: TGTGCCACCAGTGATCCAGGGGAGGGTGGCACAGATACGCAGTATTTT. It codes for CATSDPGEGGTDTQYF.

This chain joins TRBV6-6 and TRBJ2-1; D is unresolved. The ends were cut back, 6 bases at V and 9 bases at J, with 12 bases in the middle. Germline V gene data show CDR1 as MNHNY and CDR2 as SVGAGI (reference sequence). The CDR3 runs 12 residues. CDR3: CASSPQAAEQFF. The CDR3 DNA sequence: TGTGCCAGCAGCCCTCAGGCAGCTGAGCAGTTCTTC.

This chain joins TRBV27 and TRBJ2-1; the match to TRBD2 covers 7 bases. The CDR3 is made up of 14 amino acids. Trimming removed 5 bases from V and 4 bases from J; junction bases left unmatched: 5. Looked up from germline, CDR1 is MNHEY and CDR2 is SMNVEV (reference sequence). CDR3 DNA: TGTGCCAGCAGTACTAGCGTGGGGTACAATGAGCAGTTCTTC. Its protein is CASSTSVGYNEQFF.

CDR3 residues: CASLPRGQNQETQYF. The CDR3 DNA reads TGTGCCAGCCTCCCCCGTGGGCAGAACCAAGAGACCCAGTACTTC. The rearrangement links TRBV6-6 to TRBJ2-5; D not resolved. Germline lookup yields CDR1 MNHNY and CDR2 SVGAGI (reference sequence). The CDR3 covers 15 residues. Trimming pared 8 bases from V and 0 bases from J, leaving 16 bases between.

The chain links TRBV7-2 to TRBJ2-3; 13 bases agree with TRBD2. CDR3 length equals 19 residues. V was pared by 5 bases and J by 0 bases, with 11 bases of the junction left unmatched. From germline, CDR1 is SGHTA and CDR2 FQGNSA. CDR3 amino acids: CASSPRLAGGLRSTDTQYF. CDR3 coding DNA: TGTGCCAGCAGCCCAAGACTAGCGGGGGGCCTACGTAGCACAGATACGCAGTATTTT.

This sequence joins TRBV30 and TRBJ1-1; D unresolved. V shed 3 bases and J shed 0 bases, with 8 bases lying between them. Germline V gene lookup returns CDR1 GTSNPN and CDR2 SVGIG (reference sequence). The CDR3 is 13 residues long. The CDR3 DNA reads as TGTGCCTGGAGCCTACTAGTGAACACTGAAGCTTTCTTT. It is translated as CAWSLLVNTEAFF.